The source of this T cell receptor beta chain is a study of beta chain features in type 1 diabetes. Overall study findings and caveats: Type 1 diabetes patients had fewer VDJ junction insertions and more deletions. Researchers report that Type 1 diabetes patients had moderately but significantly shorter TCRB CDR3s across all four CD4+ subsets.

Expressed TCRB transcripts were sequenced, since all the RNA that had been isolated was reverse transcribed. Some clones are missing from TCRdb's copy, which holds only in-frame ones; the method was immunoSEQ multiplex PCR. This sample yields under 950,000 clones, of which roughly 17% are seen a single time; 0.023% belongs to the top ten. Sorting of CD4+ naive, central memory, regulatory and stem cell-like memory cells was performed via CD45RO/CCR7/CD25/CD127/CD95/CD27. Every sorted population was more than 95% pure. The germline V gene encodes CDR1 SGHTA and CDR2 FQGNSA. CDR3 length equals 16 residues. V lost 4 bases, J lost 6 bases, and 13 bases stayed unmatched. Remarks on this clone: Antigen unknown.

The clonotype originates from a woman under 30 in good health. Sequenced sample: naive CD4+ T cells from blood. The V and J genes are TRBV7-2 and TRBJ1-2; 8 positions agree with TRBD1. CDR3 protein: CASSSTYRDRLDGYTF. The CDR3 DNA reads TGTGCCAGCAGCTCGACCTACCGGGACAGGTTGGATGGCTACACCTTC.